Shown below are 14 T cell receptor beta chains from a single sample sequenced in a study of OX40 agonist ivuxolimab in advanced cancers. The data were produced by immunoSEQ multiplex PCR, yet TCRdb's version contains in-frame clones alone and is incomplete. The sample shows about 97,000 clones, 86% of them seen only once. The starting material was CD4+ or CD8+ T cells sorted from blood, obtained in a trial of the OX40 agonist ivuxolimab. All receptors come from an adult with an advanced solid tumor such as melanoma, head and neck, liver or kidney cancer.

The J gene is TRBJ2-1, the V gene TRBV9; D is possibly TRBD1 or TRBD2 (6 bases each). The CDR3 runs to 15 residues. Germline loops: CDR1 SGDLS, CDR2 YYNGEE. V was cut by 2 bases and J by 4 bases, with 13 bases left in between. In nucleotides, the CDR3 is TGTGCCAGCAGCGTGGCCGGGGGCCCGTACAATGAGCAGTTCTTC. This encodes CASSVAGGPYNEQFF.

The genes are TRBV11-3 and TRBJ2-1; 13 nucleotides align to TRBD2. Germline loops: CDR1 SGHNT, CDR2 YENEEA. CDR3 length equals 17 residues. The junction had 5 bases not matched to a gene; V was cut back by 6 bases and J by 0 bases. Here the CDR3 reads CASRGLAGPSSYNEQFF. The CDR3 DNA follows: TGTGCCAGCAGGGGACTAGCGGGACCGTCCTCCTACAATGAGCAGTTCTTC.

The gene calls are TRBV4-3 and TRBJ2-4; perhaps D is TRBD1 or TRBD2 (5 bases each). The V and J ends lost 0 bases and 3 bases respectively, with 18 bases between them. The CDR3 has 18 residues. CDR1 and CDR2 (germline): LGHNA, YSLEER. CDR3 protein: CASSQDRPGASGKNIQYF. The CDR3 DNA sequence: TGCGCCAGCAGCCAAGATAGGCCCGGGGCTTCCGGCAAAAACATTCAGTACTTC.

The J gene is TRBJ2-2, the V gene TRBV18; D unclear. V lost 1 base and J lost 10, with 10 bases in between. The CDR3 has 13 amino acids. Germline V CDR1 and CDR2: KGHSH, LQKENI. The CDR3, as DNA: TGTGCCAGCTCACCACAGCAGGAAAAGGAGCTGTTTTTT. It encodes CASSPQQEKELFF. The full variable domain, its missing parts supplied by reference TRBV18 and TRBJ2-2, is NAGVMQNPRHLVRRRGQEARLRCSPMKGHSHVYWYRQLPEEGLKFMVYLQKENIIDESGMPKERFSAEFPKEGPSILRIQQVVRGDSAAYFCASSPQQEKELFFGEGSRLTVL.

The chain combines TRBV11-3 with TRBJ1-1; possible D gene TRBD1, 6 bases. There are 16 residues in the CDR3. V was trimmed by 5 bases and J by 4 bases, leaving 20 bases between them. Looked up from germline, CDR1 is SGHNT and CDR2 is YENEEA. CDR3 residues: CASSPRAGGRSTEAFF. As DNA, the CDR3 is TGTGCCAGCAGCCCTAGGGCGGGGGGCAGGAGCACTGAAGCTTTCTTT.

The chain links TRBV5-1 to TRBJ2-7, with 7 nucleotides matching TRBD1. The J segment lost 3 bases and the V segment lost 0 bases, leaving 9 bases of the junction unmatched. Germline V gene sequence: CDR1 SGHRS, CDR2 YFSETQ. This CDR3 contains 16 residues. In nucleotides, the CDR3 is TGCGCCAGCAGCTTGGCCTTTCAAGGGGGCAGCTACGAGCAGTACTTC. Its protein is CASSLAFQGGSYEQYF.

J is TRBJ2-5 and V is TRBV7-2, with 8 bases matching TRBD2. CDR1 SGHTA and CDR2 FQGNSA come from the germline V gene. The CDR3 loop spans 15 amino acids. J gave up 5 bases and V 3 bases, and 8 bases lay outside the gene matches. The CDR3: CASSLTTSAWETQYF. CDR3 coding DNA: TGTGCCAGCAGCTTGACGACTAGCGCGTGGGAGACCCAGTACTTC.

Here the CDR3 DNA reads TGTGCCAGCAGCTGGCAAGAGACCCAGTACTTC. It is translated as CASSWQETQYF. The gene calls are TRBV11-2 and TRBJ2-5; D not resolved. The CDR3 totals 11 residues. The germline CDR1 and CDR2 sequences are SGHAT and FQNNGV. V was pared by 4 bases and J by 2 bases, with 2 bases between.

This chain connects TRBV6-1 to TRBJ1-2, with 7 bases lining up with TRBD1. CDR1 and CDR2 (germline): MNHNS, SASEGT. The CDR3 is 14 residues long. The ends lost 2 bases at V and 5 bases at J; junction bases unmatched: 5. CDR3 sequence reads: CASSENRGIYGYTF. CDR3 sequence (DNA): TGTGCCAGCAGTGAAAACAGGGGCATTTATGGCTACACCTTC.

The rearrangement uses TRBV15 and TRBJ2-1; TRBD2 matches at 14 bases. Trimming at V came to 6 bases and at J to 3 bases, leaving 13 bases not matched to a gene. Germline values: CDR1 LNHNV, CDR2 YYDKDF (reference sequence). The CDR3 loop spans 19 amino acids. The DNA for the CDR3 is TGTGCCACCAGTCCCACCCCCGGGACTAGCGGGGGATACTACAATGAGCAGTTCTTC. It translates to CATSPTPGTSGGYYNEQFF.

J is TRBJ1-1 and V is TRBV11-3, with TRBD1 matching 7 bases. V was pared by 3 bases and J by 1 base, with 2 bases of the junction left unmatched. The CDR3 has 14 amino acids. Germline CDR1 reads SGHNT; CDR2 reads YENEEA. CDR3 protein: CASSFGQANTEAFF. DNA for the CDR3: TGTGCCAGCAGCTTCGGACAGGCGAACACTGAAGCTTTCTTT.

The V call is TRBV7-9, the J call TRBJ2-5, with 8 bases aligning to TRBD2. CDR1 and CDR2 (germline): SEHNR, FQNEAQ (reference sequence). Trimming at V came to 4 bases and at J to 6 bases, leaving 10 bases not matched to a gene. CDR3 length: 15 amino acids. The CDR3 loop reads CASSSGTSGKKTQYF. The CDR3 DNA is TGTGCCAGCAGCTCCGGGACTAGTGGGAAGAAGACCCAGTACTTC.

This clone appeared once. This rearrangement joins TRBV7-3 to TRBJ2-2; 9 positions match TRBD2. Germline V gene lookup returns CDR1 SGHTA and CDR2 FQGTGA. The ends lost 10 bases at V and 5 bases at J; junction bases unmatched: 14. The CDR3 contains 16 residues. As DNA, the CDR3 is TGTGCCAACAGGCTCATTAGCGGGAGAGGGACCGGGGAGCTGTTTTTT. It codes for CANRLISGRGTGELFF.

This clone was observed a handful of times. This chain connects TRBV27 to TRBJ1-6; 7 bases are a match to TRBD1. V was pared by 5 bases and J by 8 bases, with 6 bases of the junction left unmatched. The CDR3 sequence is 14 residues long. Germline CDR1 is MNHEY and CDR2 is SMNVEV (reference sequence). The CDR3 coding sequence is TGTGCCAGCAGTCGAAGACAGGGATATTCACCCCTCCACTTT. Amino acid sequence: CASSRRQGYSPLHF.